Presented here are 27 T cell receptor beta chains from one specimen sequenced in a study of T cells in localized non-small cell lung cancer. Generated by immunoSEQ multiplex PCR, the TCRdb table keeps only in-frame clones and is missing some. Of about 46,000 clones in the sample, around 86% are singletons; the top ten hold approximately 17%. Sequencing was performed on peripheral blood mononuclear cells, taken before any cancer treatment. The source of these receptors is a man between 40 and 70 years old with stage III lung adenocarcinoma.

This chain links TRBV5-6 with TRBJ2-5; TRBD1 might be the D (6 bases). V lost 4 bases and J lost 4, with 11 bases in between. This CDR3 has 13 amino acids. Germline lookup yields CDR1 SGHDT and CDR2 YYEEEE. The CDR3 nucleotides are TGTGCCAGCAGCCAAGGACAGAGAGAGACCCAGTACTTC. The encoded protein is CASSQGQRETQYF.

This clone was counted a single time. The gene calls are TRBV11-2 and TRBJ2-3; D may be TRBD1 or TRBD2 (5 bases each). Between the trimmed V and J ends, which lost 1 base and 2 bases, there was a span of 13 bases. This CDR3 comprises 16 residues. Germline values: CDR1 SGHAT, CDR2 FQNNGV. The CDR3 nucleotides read TGTGCCAGCAGCTTAGTTCTCGGGGCAACCACAGATACGCAGTATTTT. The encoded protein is CASSLVLGATTDTQYF.

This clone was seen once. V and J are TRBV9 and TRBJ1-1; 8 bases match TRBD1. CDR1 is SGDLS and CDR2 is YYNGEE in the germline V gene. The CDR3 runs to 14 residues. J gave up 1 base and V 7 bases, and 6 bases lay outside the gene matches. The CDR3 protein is CASAPGQANTEAFF. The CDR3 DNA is TGTGCCAGCGCTCCGGGACAGGCGAACACTGAAGCTTTCTTT.

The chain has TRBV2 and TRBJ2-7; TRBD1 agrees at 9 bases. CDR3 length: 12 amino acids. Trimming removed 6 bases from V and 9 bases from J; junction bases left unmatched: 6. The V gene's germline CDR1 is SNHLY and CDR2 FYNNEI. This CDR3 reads CASSLDRGAQYF. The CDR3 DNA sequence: TGTGCCAGCAGCCTGGACAGGGGAGCGCAGTACTTC.

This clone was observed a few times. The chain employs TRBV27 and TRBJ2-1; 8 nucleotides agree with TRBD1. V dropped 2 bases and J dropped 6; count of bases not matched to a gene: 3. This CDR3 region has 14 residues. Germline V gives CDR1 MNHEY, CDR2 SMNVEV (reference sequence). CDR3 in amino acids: CASSLTGGFNEQFF. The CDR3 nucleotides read TGTGCCAGCAGTTTAACAGGGGGTTTCAATGAGCAGTTCTTC.

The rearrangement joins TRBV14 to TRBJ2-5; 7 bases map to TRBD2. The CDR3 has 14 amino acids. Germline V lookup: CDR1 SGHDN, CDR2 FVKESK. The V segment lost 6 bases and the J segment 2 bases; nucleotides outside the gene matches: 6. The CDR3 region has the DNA TGTGCCAGCAGTCCTCGGGGACTACAAGAGACCCAGTACTTC. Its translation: CASSPRGLQETQYF. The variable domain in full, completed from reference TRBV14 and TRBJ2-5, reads EAGVTQFPSHSVIEKGQTVTLRCDPISGHDNLYWYRRVMGKEIKFLLHFVKESKQDESGMPNNRFLAERTGGTYSTLKVQPAELEDSGVYFCASSPRGLQETQYFGPGTRLLVL.

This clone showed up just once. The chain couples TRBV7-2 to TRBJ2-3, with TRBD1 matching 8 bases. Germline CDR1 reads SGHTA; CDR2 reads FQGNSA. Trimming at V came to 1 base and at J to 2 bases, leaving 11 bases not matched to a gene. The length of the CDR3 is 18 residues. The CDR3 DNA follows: TGTGCCAGCAGCTTAGTTGTATGGAGGACAGGGAACACAGATACGCAGTATTTT. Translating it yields CASSLVVWRTGNTDTQYF. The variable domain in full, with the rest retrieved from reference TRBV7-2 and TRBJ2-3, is GAGVSQSPSNKVTEKGKDVELRCDPISGHTALYWYRQSLGQGLEFLIYFQGNSAPDKSGLPSDRFSAERTGGSVSTLTIQRTQQEDSAVYLCASSLVVWRTGNTDTQYFGPGTRLTVL.

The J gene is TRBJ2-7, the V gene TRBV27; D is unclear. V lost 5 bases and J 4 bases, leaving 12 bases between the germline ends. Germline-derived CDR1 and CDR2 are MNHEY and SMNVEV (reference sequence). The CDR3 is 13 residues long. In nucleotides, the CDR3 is TGTGCCAGCAGTCCAGGACCTGGATACGAGCAGTACTTC. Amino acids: CASSPGPGYEQYF.

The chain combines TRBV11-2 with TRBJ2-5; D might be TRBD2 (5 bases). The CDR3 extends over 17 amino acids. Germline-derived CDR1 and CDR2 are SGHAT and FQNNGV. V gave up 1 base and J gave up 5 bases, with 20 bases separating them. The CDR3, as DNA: TGTGCCAGCAGCTTAGGGCAAATAGCGAGGAACCCGGAGACCCAGTACTTC. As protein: CASSLGQIARNPETQYF.

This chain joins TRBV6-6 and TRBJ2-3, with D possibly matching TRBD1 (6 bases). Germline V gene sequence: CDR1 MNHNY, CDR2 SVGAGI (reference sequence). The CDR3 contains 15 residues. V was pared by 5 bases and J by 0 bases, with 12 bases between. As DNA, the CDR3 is TGTGCCAGCAGTGTCTGGGACACGAGCACAGATACGCAGTATTTT. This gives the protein CASSVWDTSTDTQYF.

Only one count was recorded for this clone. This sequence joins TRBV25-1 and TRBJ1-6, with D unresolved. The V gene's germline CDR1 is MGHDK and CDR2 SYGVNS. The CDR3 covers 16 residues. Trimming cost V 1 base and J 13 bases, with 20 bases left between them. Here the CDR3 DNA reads TGTGCCAGCAGTGAATTGGCAACCGGGAACGGGCATCCCCTCCACTTT. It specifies CASSELATGNGHPLHF.

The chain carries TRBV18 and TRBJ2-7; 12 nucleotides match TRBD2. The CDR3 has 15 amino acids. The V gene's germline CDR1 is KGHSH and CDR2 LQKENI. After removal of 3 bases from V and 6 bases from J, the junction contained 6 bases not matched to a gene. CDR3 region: CASSPSLTSGGEQYF. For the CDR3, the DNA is TGTGCCAGCTCACCTTCTTTGACTAGCGGGGGCGAGCAGTACTTC.

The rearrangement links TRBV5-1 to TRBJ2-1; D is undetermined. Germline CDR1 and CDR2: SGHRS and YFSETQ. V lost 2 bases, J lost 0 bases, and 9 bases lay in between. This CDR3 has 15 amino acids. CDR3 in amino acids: CASSLVFSSYNEQFF. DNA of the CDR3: TGCGCCAGCAGCTTAGTCTTTAGCTCCTACAATGAGCAGTTCTTC.

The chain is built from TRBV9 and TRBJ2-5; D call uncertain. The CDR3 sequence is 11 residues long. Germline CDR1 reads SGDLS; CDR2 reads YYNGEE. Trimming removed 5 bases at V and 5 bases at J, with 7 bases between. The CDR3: CASSFGETQYF. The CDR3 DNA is TGTGCCAGCAGTTTTGGGGAGACCCAGTACTTC.

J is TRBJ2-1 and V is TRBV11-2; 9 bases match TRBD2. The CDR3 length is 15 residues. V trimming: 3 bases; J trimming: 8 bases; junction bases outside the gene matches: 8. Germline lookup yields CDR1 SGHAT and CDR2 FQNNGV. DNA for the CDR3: TGTGCCAGCAGCTTGATTCCGGGACTAGCATATGAGCAGTTCTTC. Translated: CASSLIPGLAYEQFF.

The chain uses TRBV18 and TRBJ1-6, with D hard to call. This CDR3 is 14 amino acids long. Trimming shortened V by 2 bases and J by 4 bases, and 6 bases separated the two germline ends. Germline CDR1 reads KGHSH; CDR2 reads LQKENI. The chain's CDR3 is CASSPMEYNSPLHF. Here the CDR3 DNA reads TGTGCCAGCTCACCAATGGAATATAATTCACCCCTCCACTTT.

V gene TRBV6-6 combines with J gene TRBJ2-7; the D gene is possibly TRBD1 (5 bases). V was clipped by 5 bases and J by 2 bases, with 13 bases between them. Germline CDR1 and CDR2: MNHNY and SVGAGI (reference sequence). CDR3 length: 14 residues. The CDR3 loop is CASSRLGLAYEQYF. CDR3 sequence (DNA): TGTGCCAGCAGTAGGCTGGGGCTAGCCTACGAGCAGTACTTC.

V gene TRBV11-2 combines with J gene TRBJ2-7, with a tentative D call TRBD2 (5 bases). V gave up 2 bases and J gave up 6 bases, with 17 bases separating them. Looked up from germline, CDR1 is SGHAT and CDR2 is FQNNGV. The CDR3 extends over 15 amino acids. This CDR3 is CASSLRSFGEGEQYF. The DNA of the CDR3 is TGTGCCAGCAGCTTAAGATCATTCGGGGAAGGCGAGCAGTACTTC.

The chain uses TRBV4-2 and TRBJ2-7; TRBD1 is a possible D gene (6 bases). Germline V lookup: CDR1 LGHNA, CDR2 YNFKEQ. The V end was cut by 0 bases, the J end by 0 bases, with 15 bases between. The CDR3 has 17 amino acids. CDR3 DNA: TGTGCCAGCAGCCAAGAGGTCGGGACACCGAGCTCCTACGAGCAGTACTTC. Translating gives CASSQEVGTPSSYEQYF.

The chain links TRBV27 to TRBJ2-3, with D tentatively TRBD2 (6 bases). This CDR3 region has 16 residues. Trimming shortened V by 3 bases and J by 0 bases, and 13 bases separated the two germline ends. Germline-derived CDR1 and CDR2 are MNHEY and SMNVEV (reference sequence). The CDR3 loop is CASSFMAGYSTDTQYF. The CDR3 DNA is TGTGCCAGCAGTTTTATGGCGGGGTACAGCACAGATACGCAGTATTTT.

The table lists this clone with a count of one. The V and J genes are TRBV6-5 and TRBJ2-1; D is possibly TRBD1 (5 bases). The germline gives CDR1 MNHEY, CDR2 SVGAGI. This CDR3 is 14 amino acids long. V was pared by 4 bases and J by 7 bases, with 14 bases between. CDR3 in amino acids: CASSSTRQKNEQFF. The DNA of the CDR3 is TGTGCCAGCAGTTCTACCAGACAGAAGAATGAGCAGTTCTTC.

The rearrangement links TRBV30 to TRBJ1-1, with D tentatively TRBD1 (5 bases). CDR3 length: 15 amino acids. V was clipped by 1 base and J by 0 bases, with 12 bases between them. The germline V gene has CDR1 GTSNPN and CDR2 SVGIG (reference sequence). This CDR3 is CAWSAYDRLNTEAFF. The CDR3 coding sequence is TGTGCCTGGAGTGCTTATGACAGACTGAACACTGAAGCTTTCTTT. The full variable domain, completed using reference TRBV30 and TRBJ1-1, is SQTIHQWPATLVQPVGSPLSLECTVEGTSNPNLYWYRQAAGRGLQLLFYSVGIGQISSEVPQNLSASRPQDRQFILSSKKLLLSDSGFYLCAWSAYDRLNTEAFFGQGTRLTVV.

The CDR3 coding sequence is TGCGCCAGCAGCCAAGCGCGTCGGGGAGACAACACCTTC. Its translation is CASSQARRGDNTF. The V and J genes are TRBV4-1 and TRBJ1-2; D is undetermined. The CDR3 is 13 residues long. Germline CDR1 is MGHRA and CDR2 is YSYEKL. With 1 base removed from V and 12 bases from J, the gap between germline ends came to 15 bases.

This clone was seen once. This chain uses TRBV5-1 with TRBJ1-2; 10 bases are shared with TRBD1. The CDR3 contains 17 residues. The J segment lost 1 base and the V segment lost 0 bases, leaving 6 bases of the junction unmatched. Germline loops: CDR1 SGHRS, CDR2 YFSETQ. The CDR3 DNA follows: TGCGCCAGCAGCTTGGGACAGGGGGCTACAAGTAACTATGGCTACACCTTC. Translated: CASSLGQGATSNYGYTF.

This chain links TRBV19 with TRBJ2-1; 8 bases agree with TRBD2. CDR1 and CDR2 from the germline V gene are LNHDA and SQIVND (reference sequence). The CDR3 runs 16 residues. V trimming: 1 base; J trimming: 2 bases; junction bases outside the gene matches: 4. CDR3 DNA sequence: TGTGCCAGTAGTATAGTAGCGGGGTATACCTACAATGAGCAGTTCTTC. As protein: CASSIVAGYTYNEQFF.

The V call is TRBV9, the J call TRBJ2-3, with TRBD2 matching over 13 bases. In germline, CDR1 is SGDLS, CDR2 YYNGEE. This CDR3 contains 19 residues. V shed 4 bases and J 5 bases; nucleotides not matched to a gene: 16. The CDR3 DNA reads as TGTGCCAGCAGCCCGACCTCCCTACTAGCGGGGGGGCATGTAGATACGCAGTATTTT. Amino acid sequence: CASSPTSLLAGGHVDTQYF.

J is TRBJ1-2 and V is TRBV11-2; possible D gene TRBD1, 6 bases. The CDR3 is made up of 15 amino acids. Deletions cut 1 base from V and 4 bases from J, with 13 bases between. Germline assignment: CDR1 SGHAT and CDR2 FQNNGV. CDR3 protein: CASSLGPGVTYGYTF. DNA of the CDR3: TGTGCCAGCAGCTTAGGCCCAGGGGTTACCTATGGCTACACCTTC.